The subject of this entry is one T cell receptor (beta chain). These data are taken from a study of T-cell reconstitution after alpha-beta-depleted transplantation in children. Germline V gene data show CDR1 as SGHTA and CDR2 as FQGNSA. With 4 bases clipped from V and 3 bases from J, the junction kept 12 bases outside the gene matches. This CDR3 has 16 residues. The authors prepared the TCRbeta library with unique molecular identifiers. TCRdb re-called the PCR reads with MiXCR, one entry per CDR3 protein. Altogether about 610,000 distinct CDR3 sequences are present, about 10% being singletons, with the ten largest covering about 4.2%.

This material consisted of PBMCs from the stem cell graft donor, taken from the stem cell graft. The V call is TRBV7-2, the J call TRBJ2-7; the match to TRBD2 covers 7 bases. This clonotype was sampled from a human donor who donated a stem cell graft to a child with acute myeloid leukemia. The CDR3 nucleotides are TGTGCCAGCAGCTCGACTAGTCGGACTAGGGGCTACGAGCAGTACTTC. Protein product: CASSSTSRTRGYEQYF.